The sequence of this T cell receptor beta chain was determined in a study of shared clonotypes between healthy human individuals. The overall study: The plates for each donor numbered three CD4 naive, three CD4 memory, two CD8 naive and one CD8 memory. Broader study findings: What limited the represented genetic and exposure-history diversity was the small number of donors. Memory subsets generally showed smaller estimated richness than naive subsets did.

Profiling relied on immunoSEQ multiplex PCR, and the TCRdb table lists in-frame clones only, not all of them. The table lists around 1.1 million clones, 77% of them singletons, with 0.89% in the top ten. In germline, CDR1 is KGHSH, CDR2 LQKENI. The CDR3 has 15 residues. V lost 1 base, J lost 0 bases, and 2 bases stayed unmatched. For this clone: Its antigen remains unidentified. Other nucleotide sequences from this sample produce the same CDR3.

The genes are TRBV18 and TRBJ1-1; 7 bases match TRBD1. This receptor was taken from a man younger than 35 in good health. Some clones in this sample may be carry-over from other donors' samples. The specimen sequenced was memory CD4+ T cells from PBMCs. Sample subset: CD45RA-negative fraction. CDR3 amino acids: CASSPRDRLNTEAFF. Written as DNA, the CDR3 is TGTGCCAGCTCACCACGGGACAGATTGAACACTGAAGCTTTCTTT.